Below, 11 T cell receptor beta chains from the same sample are listed, as sequenced in a study of blood T cells in healthy people across ages. Through a sample-barcoded 5' primer and a J-beta primer mix, a second PCR was run for roughly 7 to 11 cycles. MiXCR, applied by TCRdb to the 5' RACE reads, yields one record per CDR3 protein. The table has about 1,500,000 distinct CDR3 sequences, roughly 27% seen once. Sequenced: blood. These TCRs come from a woman in her thirties in good health.

CDR3 residues: CSARRSVNTGELFF. The CDR3 nucleotides read TGCAGTGCTAGACGGAGCGTGAACACCGGGGAGCTGTTTTTT. The chain is built from TRBV20-1 and TRBJ2-2, with D unclear. V shed 2 bases and J shed 1 base, with 8 bases lying between them. The CDR3 runs to 14 residues. Per germline, CDR1 DFQATT and CDR2 SNEGSKA (reference sequence).

The chain links TRBV3-1 to TRBJ1-4, with D tentatively TRBD1 (5 bases). The germline V gene has CDR1 LGHDT and CDR2 YNNKEL (reference sequence). CDR3 size: 14 residues. V was cut by 6 bases and J by 5 bases, with 13 bases left in between. The CDR3 DNA follows: TGTGCCAGCAGTCGAGACAGTTCAAATGAAAAACTGTTTTTT. Its translation is CASSRDSSNEKLFF.

This clonotype has at least ten counts. The rearrangement links TRBV20-1 to TRBJ2-1; D may correspond to TRBD1 or TRBD2 (6 bases each). The length of the CDR3 is 12 residues. Trimming cost V 0 bases and J 13 bases, with 13 bases left between them. Germline CDR1 DFQATT, CDR2 SNEGSKA (reference sequence). This CDR3 reads CSAREGGIVQFF. The CDR3 region has the DNA TGCAGTGCTAGAGAAGGGGGGATAGTTCAGTTCTTC.

This clonotype has just a few counts. V usage is TRBV4-1 and J usage is TRBJ1-2; weak D call: TRBD1 (6 bases). Germline CDR1 is MGHRA and CDR2 is YSYEKL. The CDR3 extends over 17 amino acids. Trimming pared 0 bases from V and 4 bases from J, leaving 18 bases between. The CDR3 loop is CASSQDPGAKGGYGYTF. CDR3 bases: TGCGCCAGCAGCCAAGATCCTGGGGCAAAGGGGGGCTATGGCTACACCTTC.

V is TRBV6-5 and J is TRBJ2-1; possibly TRBD1 for D (6 bases). The CDR3 has 15 residues. V dropped 2 bases and J dropped 8 bases, with 16 bases sitting between them. Germline CDR1 MNHEY, CDR2 SVGAGI. Here the CDR3 DNA reads TGTGCCAGCAGTTACGACGGACAGTGTACGGATGAGCAGTTCTTC. Translated, it gives CASSYDGQCTDEQFF.

This clonotype was recorded a few times. V gene TRBV30 combines with J gene TRBJ2-5; 9 nucleotides align to TRBD1. Gene TRBJ2-7 matches the end of the DNA better, so the J call may be wrong. The length of the CDR3 is 14 residues. Germline CDR1 is GTSNPN and CDR2 is SVGIG (reference sequence). The CDR3 loop reads CAWSVGTGTYEQYF. The DNA of the CDR3 is TGTGCCTGGAGTGTAGGGACAGGGACTTACGAGCAGTACTTC.

V usage is TRBV9 and J usage is TRBJ1-1, with 7 bases matching TRBD1. Germline lookup yields CDR1 SGDLS and CDR2 YYNGEE. The CDR3 is 16 residues long. The ends lost 0 bases at V and 0 bases at J; junction bases unmatched: 5. Here the CDR3 reads CASSVVEGALNTEAFF. For the CDR3, the DNA is TGTGCCAGCAGCGTAGTCGAGGGGGCTTTGAACACTGAAGCTTTCTTT.

The chain employs TRBV19 and TRBJ1-5, with D tentatively TRBD1 (6 bases). The CDR3 extends over 15 amino acids. Deletions cut 6 bases from V and 2 bases from J, with 14 bases between. CDR1 and CDR2 from the germline V gene are LNHDA and SQIVND (reference sequence). CDR3 amino acids: CASSPTGYGNQPQHF. The CDR3 nucleotides read TGTGCCAGTAGCCCAACAGGGTATGGCAATCAGCCCCAGCATTTT.

The chain uses TRBV7-6 and TRBJ2-3; TRBD1 agrees at 7 bases. The CDR3 has 14 residues. From germline, CDR1 is SGHVS and CDR2 FNYEAQ. J was trimmed by 12 bases and V by 2 bases; bases with no gene match: 11. The CDR3 region has the DNA TGTGCCAGCAGCTTAAAAACAGGGGCGCTCCCCCAGTATTTT. It translates to CASSLKTGALPQYF.

V and J are TRBV6-2 or TRBV6-3 and TRBJ1-1; 7 bases line up with TRBD1. V lost 4 bases and J lost 0; bases outside the gene matches: 8. The CDR3 length is 16 residues. Per germline, CDR1 MNHEY and CDR2 SVGEGT. CDR3 sequence: CASSSRQGGMNTEAFF. CDR3 nucleotides: TGTGCCAGCAGTTCCCGACAGGGAGGAATGAACACTGAAGCTTTCTTT.

The rearrangement uses TRBV2 and TRBJ2-7; TRBD1 or TRBD2 may be the D gene (5 bases each). The CDR3 covers 12 residues. Trimming pared 2 bases from V and 4 bases from J, leaving 6 bases between. The V gene's germline CDR1 is SNHLY and CDR2 FYNNEI. DNA for the CDR3: TGTGCCAGCAGTGAATGGGGGTACGAGCAGTACTTC. It codes for CASSEWGYEQYF.